Below, 16 T cell receptor beta chains from the same sample are listed, as sequenced in a study of T-cell memory formation after mild COVID-19. One entry per CDR3 protein, called by TCRdb with MiXCR from the 5' RACE reads. Altogether 450,000 or so distinct CDR3 sequences are present, around a quarter being singletons, with the ten largest covering under 15%. Sequenced sample: PBMCs or a T cell subset sorted from them (not recorded which). These receptors originate from an adult woman who had mild COVID-19 (a few samples of this study predate the infection). Cell type and time point are not known.

A few counts support this clonotype. The V call is TRBV27, the J call TRBJ2-7; the D gene is possibly TRBD1 (5 bases). V lost 2 bases to trimming and J lost 4 bases, with 9 bases between them. Germline CDR1 is MNHEY and CDR2 is SMNVEV (reference sequence). The CDR3 contains 13 residues. CDR3 bases: TGTGCCAGCAGTTTACTAGACAGTTACGAGCAGTACTTC. It translates to CASSLLDSYEQYF.

The rearrangement uses TRBV5-5 and TRBJ2-1; a weak D match, TRBD2 (5 bases). Germline CDR1 SGHKS, CDR2 YYEKEE (reference sequence). This CDR3 region has 14 residues. The V end was cut by 4 bases, the J end by 10 bases, with 18 bases between. CDR3 loop: CASSTGTSIAEQFF. For the CDR3, the DNA is TGTGCCAGCAGCACCGGTACTAGTATCGCCGAGCAGTTCTTC.

This clonotype was recorded a few times. The chain employs TRBV3-1 and TRBJ2-7, with D perhaps matching TRBD1 (6 bases). With 2 bases removed from V and 6 bases from J, the gap between germline ends came to 11 bases. The CDR3 extends over 13 amino acids. The germline CDR1 and CDR2 sequences are LGHDT and YNNKEL (reference sequence). The CDR3 sequence is CASSQPQGSEQYF. The CDR3 DNA reads as TGTGCCAGCAGCCAACCACAGGGAAGCGAGCAGTACTTC.

This clonotype was seen at least ten times. The chain combines TRBV19 with TRBJ2-2; the match to TRBD1 covers 8 bases. With 6 bases clipped from V and 5 bases from J, the junction kept 11 bases outside the gene matches. Germline CDR1 is LNHDA and CDR2 is SQIVND (reference sequence). The CDR3 covers 16 residues. The CDR3 loop reads CASSPRRTGLTGELFF. The CDR3 DNA is TGTGCCAGTAGCCCAAGGAGGACAGGGTTGACCGGGGAGCTGTTTTTT. Variable domain in full (rest from reference TRBV19 and TRBJ2-2): DGGITQSPKYLFRKEGQNVTLSCEQNLNHDAMYWYRQDPGQGLRLIYYSQIVNDFQKGDIAEGYSVSREKKESFPLTVTSAQKNPTAFYLCASSPRRTGLTGELFFGEGSRLTVL.

This rearrangement joins TRBV3-1 to TRBJ2-1, with 10 bases identical to TRBD2. The ends lost 4 bases at V and 5 bases at J; junction bases unmatched: 11. Per the germline V gene, CDR1 is LGHDT and CDR2 is YNNKEL (reference sequence). The CDR3 is 17 amino acids. The CDR3 sequence: CASSPKEREGLHNEQFF. CDR3 DNA sequence: TGTGCCAGCAGCCCAAAGGAGCGGGAGGGCCTGCACAATGAGCAGTTCTTC.

This clonotype was observed a handful of times. The gene calls are TRBV23-1 and TRBJ1-4; 10 nucleotides line up with TRBD1. TRBV23-1 is flagged as an ORF with uncertain function. J was trimmed by 6 bases and V by 5 bases; bases with no gene match: 3. The CDR3 covers 14 residues. The CDR3 loop reads CASSGDRGDEKLFF. The CDR3 DNA sequence: TGCGCCAGCAGTGGGGACAGGGGAGATGAAAAACTGTTTTTT.

This clonotype was seen a few times. The CDR3 coding sequence is TGTGCCAGCAGCCCTGGACTAGCGGGGCCCTCCTACGAGCAGTACTTC. It encodes CASSPGLAGPSYEQYF. The chain combines TRBV21-1 with TRBJ2-7; the DNA was not used to check the table's D call, TRBD2. TRBV21-1 is an annotated pseudogene. The CDR3 spans 16 residues.

This clonotype was found a few times. This chain connects TRBV2 to TRBJ2-1; no clear D. The CDR3 consists of 11 residues. Trimming took 10 bases from V and 6 from J, leaving 10 bases between them. Germline V lookup: CDR1 SNHLY, CDR2 FYNNEI. The CDR3 nucleotides read TGTGCCATCCCCCTGGGCAATGAGCAGTTCTTC. It specifies CAIPLGNEQFF.

This clonotype showed up just once. The CDR3 reads CASSFKISGNTIYF. The CDR3 DNA is TGTGCCAGCAGTTTTAAAATCTCTGGAAACACCATATATTTT. The chain joins TRBV12-3 or TRBV12-4 to TRBJ1-3; D unclear. Trimming stripped 3 bases from V and 0 bases from J, with 6 bases between. This CDR3 has 14 amino acids.

In this sample, this clonotype turned up once. This sequence joins TRBV3-1 and TRBJ2-1; 9 bases fit TRBD1. J gave up 6 bases and V 6 bases, and 6 bases lay outside the gene matches. Germline-derived CDR1 and CDR2 are LGHDT and YNNKEL (reference sequence). The CDR3 is made up of 14 amino acids. CDR3 sequence (DNA): TGTGCCAGCAGTCGGACAGGGGCCCCCAATGAGCAGTTCTTC. It translates to CASSRTGAPNEQFF.

J is TRBJ2-3 and V is TRBV4-1; 12 bases match TRBD2. This CDR3 comprises 19 residues. The junction had 13 bases not matched to a gene; V was cut back by 1 base and J by 5 bases. Per germline, CDR1 MGHRA and CDR2 YSYEKL. The CDR3 loop reads CASSQVWTSGTLRGDTQYF. The CDR3 coding sequence is TGCGCCAGCAGCCAAGTGTGGACTAGCGGGACCCTCCGAGGAGATACGCAGTATTTT.

The chain carries TRBV5-1 and TRBJ2-3; 11 nucleotides match TRBD1. This CDR3 has 16 amino acids. Germline V gives CDR1 SGHRS, CDR2 YFSETQ. The J segment lost 1 base and the V segment lost 3 bases, leaving 4 bases of the junction unmatched. The CDR3 DNA follows: TGCGCCAGCAGCTGGTCGGGACAGGGGGGCACAGATACGCAGTATTTT. Amino acids: CASSWSGQGGTDTQYF.

This clonotype was found a few times. In nucleotides, the CDR3 is TGCGCCAGCAGCTTAGGGGAAGAGAACGAGCAGTACTTC. Translating it yields CASSLGEENEQYF. This chain joins TRBV5-1 and TRBJ2-7; D is perhaps TRBD1 (5 bases). Germline assignment: CDR1 SGHRS and CDR2 YFSETQ. Deletions cut 2 bases from V and 5 bases from J, with 11 bases between. CDR3 length: 13 amino acids.

The CDR3 DNA sequence: TGTGCCAGCAGCCCGCCTCCAGGCGGGATTCAAGAGACCCAGTACTTC. It translates to CASSPPPGGIQETQYF. The chain couples TRBV7-2 to TRBJ2-5; a weak D match, TRBD2 (6 bases). Trimming shortened V by 5 bases and J by 2 bases, and 18 bases separated the two germline ends. From germline, CDR1 is SGHTA and CDR2 FQGNSA. This CDR3 spans 16 amino acids. The full variable domain, in which reference TRBV7-2 and TRBJ2-5 provide the parts outside the CDR3, is GAGVSQSPSNKVTEKGKDVELRCDPISGHTALYWYRQSLGQGLEFLIYFQGNSAPDKSGLPSDRFSAERTGGSVSTLTIQRTQQEDSAVYLCASSPPPGGIQETQYFGPGTRLLVL.

This clonotype was counted a few times. The V gene is TRBV7-9, the J gene TRBJ1-1; possible D gene TRBD1, 5 bases. The CDR3 totals 15 residues. Deletions cut 0 bases from V and 2 bases from J, with 10 bases between. Per germline, CDR1 SEHNR and CDR2 FQNEAQ (reference sequence). This CDR3 reads CASSLAGGDNTEAFF. The DNA of the CDR3 is TGTGCCAGCAGCTTAGCCGGGGGTGACAACACTGAAGCTTTCTTT.

The chain is built from TRBV9 and TRBJ1-6; D call uncertain. With 0 bases removed from V and 2 bases from J, the gap between germline ends came to 6 bases. The CDR3 covers 15 residues. The germline gives CDR1 SGDLS, CDR2 YYNGEE. CDR3 residues: CASSVGTTYNSPLHF. CDR3 coding DNA: TGTGCCAGCAGCGTAGGAACGACCTATAATTCACCCCTCCACTTT. Full variable domain (remainder filled in from reference TRBV9 and TRBJ1-6): DSGVTQTPKHLITATGQRVTLRCSPRSGDLSVYWYQQSLDQGLQFLIQYYNGEERAKGNILERFSAQQFPDLHSELNLSSLELGDSALYFCASSVGTTYNSPLHFGNGTRLTVT.